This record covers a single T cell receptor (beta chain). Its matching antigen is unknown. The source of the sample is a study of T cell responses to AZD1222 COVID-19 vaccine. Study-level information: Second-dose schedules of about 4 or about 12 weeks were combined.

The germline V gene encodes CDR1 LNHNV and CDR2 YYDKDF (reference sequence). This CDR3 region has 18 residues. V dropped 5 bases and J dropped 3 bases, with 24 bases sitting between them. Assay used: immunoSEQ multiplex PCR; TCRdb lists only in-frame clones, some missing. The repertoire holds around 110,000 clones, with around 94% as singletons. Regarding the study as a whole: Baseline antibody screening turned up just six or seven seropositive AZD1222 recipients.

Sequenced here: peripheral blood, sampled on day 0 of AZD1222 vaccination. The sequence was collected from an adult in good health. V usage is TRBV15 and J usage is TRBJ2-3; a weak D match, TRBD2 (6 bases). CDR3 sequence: CATSSYHSLAISTDTQYF. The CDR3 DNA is TGTGCCACCAGCTCCTACCACTCTCTAGCGATAAGTACAGATACGCAGTATTTT.